This TCR beta chain is from a study of beta chain features in type 1 diabetes. CD45RO/CCR7/CD25/CD127/CD95/CD27 sorting isolated CD4+ naive, central memory, regulatory and stem cell-like memory cells. Study results and limitations: Resolution of whether HLA type affects TCRB rearrangement was not achieved here. A cDNA-based sequencing approach could over-represent cells with high TCR expression.

Of note for this clone: Its antigen is as yet unknown.

The CDR3 consists of 15 residues. The germline gives CDR1 SGHTA, CDR2 FQGTGA. The V and J ends lost 2 bases and 7 bases, in that order; junction bases with no gene match: 6. Every isolated RNA sample was fully reverse transcribed, so sequencing captured expressed TCRB transcripts. Assay: immunoSEQ multiplex PCR; the TCRdb copy retains only in-frame clones and omits some. The profile covers fewer than 900,000 clones, with 15% to 20% appearing a single time and around 0.02% taken by the ten largest. The receptor was derived from a woman aged 18-35 years in good health. Sequenced material: naive CD4+ T cells from blood. V gene TRBV7-3 combines with J gene TRBJ2-2, with 8 bases that match TRBD2. This CDR3 is CASSLLTSGFGELFF. DNA of the CDR3: TGTGCCAGCAGCTTACTAACTAGCGGTTTCGGGGAGCTGTTTTTT.